The 6 T cell receptor beta chains in this list originate from one sample, sequenced in a study of blood T cell repertoires in COVID-19. Method: immunoSEQ multiplex PCR; TCRdb's copy keeps in-frame clones and lacks some. The sample lists some 320,000 clones, approximately 88% seen once, with 6.9% in the top ten. The specimen sequenced was peripheral blood. These receptors were taken from a woman in her twenties or thirties who had recovered from COVID-19.

This clone has just one count. This rearrangement joins TRBV10-3 to TRBJ1-1; 8 bases map to TRBD1. CDR1 is ENHRY, CDR2 SYGVKD, per germline. The trim removed 7 bases at V and 0 bases at J, leaving 4 bases unmatched. This CDR3 has 14 amino acids. In nucleotides, the CDR3 is TGTGCCATCACCGGGACAGGTTTGAACACTGAAGCTTTCTTT. Its protein product is CAITGTGLNTEAFF.

V and J are TRBV29-1 and TRBJ2-1, with 9 bases lining up with TRBD2. The germline gives CDR1 SQVTM, CDR2 ANQGSEA. The CDR3 contains 15 residues. The V gene end was trimmed by 2 bases and the J gene end by 8 bases; junction bases not matched to a gene: 10. The CDR3 here is CSVESWRGGPDEQFF. The CDR3 DNA follows: TGCAGCGTTGAATCTTGGCGGGGGGGCCCGGATGAGCAGTTCTTC.

The V call is TRBV18, the J call TRBJ2-5, with 7 nucleotides matching TRBD1. The CDR3 length is 15 residues. The junction had 3 bases not matched to a gene; V was cut back by 0 bases and J by 2 bases. The germline V gene encodes CDR1 KGHSH and CDR2 LQKENI. The CDR3 nucleotides read TGTGCCAGCTCACCACCGGTCAGGGGGCAAGAGACCCAGTACTTC. This gives the protein CASSPPVRGQETQYF.

The chain carries TRBV11-3 and TRBJ2-2; 12 bases map to TRBD2. Germline CDR1 SGHNT, CDR2 YENEEA. CDR3 size: 16 residues. Trimming took 5 bases from V and 1 from J; bases not matched to a gene: 2. CDR3 amino acids: CASSVGLAGNTGELFF. The CDR3, as DNA: TGTGCCAGCAGCGTGGGACTAGCGGGGAACACCGGGGAGCTGTTTTTT.

The CDR3 protein is CASIRQGLGEKLFF. CDR3 nucleotide sequence: TGTGCCAGCATCAGACAGGGATTGGGGGAAAAACTGTTTTTT. This chain connects TRBV21-1 to TRBJ1-4; the table's D call, TRBD1, has no DNA check behind it. TRBV21-1 is shown as a pseudogene. The CDR3 spans 14 residues.

The V and J genes are TRBV27 and TRBJ1-6, with D tentatively TRBD1 (6 bases). The CDR3 spans 14 residues. In germline, CDR1 is MNHEY, CDR2 SMNVEV (reference sequence). Trimming pared 5 bases from V and 10 bases from J, leaving 15 bases between. Written as DNA, the CDR3 is TGTGCCAGCAGTGAACAGGGAACTCGGTCACCCCTCCACTTT. This gives the protein CASSEQGTRSPLHF.